This TCR beta chain was sequenced during a study of cytomegalovirus exposure and HLA in healthy donors. With regard to this clone: Antigen specificity is unknown.

CDR1 and CDR2 from the germline V gene are LNHDA and SQIVND (reference sequence). The CDR3 runs to 15 residues. V gave up 7 bases and J gave up 12 bases; unmatched junction bases: 18. This PCR relied on a set of 60 Vbeta primers and 13 Jbeta primers. Assay: immunoSEQ multiplex PCR; the TCRdb copy retains only in-frame clones and omits some. The data contain some 170,000 clones, roughly three quarters of them singletons. General study points: Cytomegalovirus status was reportedly diagnosed by the classifier with high sensitivity and specificity.

Donors were nominally healthy when sampled, though unrecorded immune exposures were likely. The TCR was taken from a male donor in good health and CMV-seronegative. What was sequenced was PBMCs. This sequence joins TRBV19 and TRBJ2-1; 7 positions match TRBD1. The CDR3 protein is CASIPRGQSTMRQFF. For the CDR3, the DNA is TGTGCCAGTATCCCTAGGGGACAGTCAACAATGAGGCAGTTCTTC.